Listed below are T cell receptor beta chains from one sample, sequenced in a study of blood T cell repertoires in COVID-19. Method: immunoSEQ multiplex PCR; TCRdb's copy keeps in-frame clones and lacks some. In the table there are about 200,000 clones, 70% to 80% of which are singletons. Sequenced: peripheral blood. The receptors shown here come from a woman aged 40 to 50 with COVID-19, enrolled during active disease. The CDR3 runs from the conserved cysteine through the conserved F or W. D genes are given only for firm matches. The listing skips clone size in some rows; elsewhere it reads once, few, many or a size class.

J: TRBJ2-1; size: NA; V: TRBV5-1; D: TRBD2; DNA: TGCGCCAGCAGCTTGGAGAATATTAGCGGGAGACCCCTGTTCTTC; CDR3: CASSLENISGRPLFF
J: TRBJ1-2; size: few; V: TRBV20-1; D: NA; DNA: TGCAGTGCCGTGAACTATGGCTACACCTTC; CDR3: CSAVNYGYTF
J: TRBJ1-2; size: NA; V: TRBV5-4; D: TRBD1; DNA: TGTGCCAGCAGCCTGACAGGGGCCCAGGTGAACTATGGCTACACCTTC; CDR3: CASSLTGAQVNYGYTF
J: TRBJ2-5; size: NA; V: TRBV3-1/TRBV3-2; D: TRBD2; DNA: TGTGCCAGCAGCCCACCCGGGGGGGCGCAGGGAGAGACCCAGTACTTC; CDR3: CASSPPGGAQGETQYF
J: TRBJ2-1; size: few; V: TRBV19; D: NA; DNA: TGTGCCAGTAGTATCGCCGAGAGGGAAATGGACAATGAGCAGTTCTTC; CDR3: CASSIAEREMDNEQFF
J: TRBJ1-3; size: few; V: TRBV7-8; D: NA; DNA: TGTGCCAGCAGCTTAAACGGTGGAGTTCGAAACACCATATATTTT; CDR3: CASSLNGGVRNTIYF
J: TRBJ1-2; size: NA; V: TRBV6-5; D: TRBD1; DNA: TGTGCCAGCAGGGGAGACAGGGGGGACGGCTACACCTTC; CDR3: CASRGDRGDGYTF
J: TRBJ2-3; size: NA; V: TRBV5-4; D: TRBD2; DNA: TGTGCCAGCAGCCTGCAGGGGCTAGCGGGAGGAGGTACAGATACGCAGTATTTT; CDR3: CASSLQGLAGGGTDTQYF
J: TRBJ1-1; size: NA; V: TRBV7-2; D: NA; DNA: TGTGCCAGCAGCTCGTACAGGGTTGCCTCTGAAGCTTTCTTT; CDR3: CASSSYRVASEAFF
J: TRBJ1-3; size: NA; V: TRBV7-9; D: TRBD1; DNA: TGTGCCAGCAGGCAGGGGGCAGCTGGAAACACCATATATTTT; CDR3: CASRQGAAGNTIYF
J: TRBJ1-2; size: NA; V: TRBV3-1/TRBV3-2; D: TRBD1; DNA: TGTGCCACCCAGGGGGCCTTAGAAGGCTACACCTTC; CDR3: CATQGALEGYTF
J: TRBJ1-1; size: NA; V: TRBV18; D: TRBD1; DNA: TGTGCCAGCTCACCAGCCGGGACAGGGGGGAATGAAGCTTTCTTT; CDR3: CASSPAGTGGNEAFF
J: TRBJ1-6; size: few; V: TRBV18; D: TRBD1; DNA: TGTGCCAGCTCATTAGGACAGGGCAATAATTCACCCCTCCACTTT; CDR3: CASSLGQGNNSPLHF
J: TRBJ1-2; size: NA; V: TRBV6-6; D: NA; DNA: TGTGCCAGCAGTCAAGGGGCTAACTATGGCTACACCTTC; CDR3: CASSQGANYGYTF
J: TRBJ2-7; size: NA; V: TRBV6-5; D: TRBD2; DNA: TGTGCCAGCAGCCCCCCCGGCGGGAGGCCAGACGAGCAGTACTTC; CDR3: CASSPPGGRPDEQYF
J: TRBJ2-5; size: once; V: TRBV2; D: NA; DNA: TGTGCCAGCCCGCTAGAAGAGACCCAGTACTTC; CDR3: CASPLEETQYF
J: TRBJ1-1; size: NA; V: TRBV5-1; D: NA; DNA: TGCGCCAGCAGCCCAGTTACAGGGAAGGGTGGCACTGAAGCTTTCTTT; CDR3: CASSPVTGKGGTEAFF
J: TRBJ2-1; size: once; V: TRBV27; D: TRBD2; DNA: TGTGCCAGCAGTTTTTCCGGACTAGCGGGAGTTCGCCGCAATGAGCAGTTCTTC; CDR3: CASSFSGLAGVRRNEQFF
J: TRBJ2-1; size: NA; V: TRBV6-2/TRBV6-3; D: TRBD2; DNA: TGTGCCAGCAGCCGGACTAGCGGGGGGGTCTGGAATGAGCAGTTCTTC; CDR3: CASSRTSGGVWNEQFF
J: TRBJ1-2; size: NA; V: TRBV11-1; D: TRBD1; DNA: TGTGCCAGCAGCTTTTTACCCGGGACAGCCGATGGCTACACCTTC; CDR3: CASSFLPGTADGYTF
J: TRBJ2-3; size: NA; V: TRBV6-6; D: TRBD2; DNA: TGTGCCAGCAGTTACTCGATTCTAGCGGACACAGATACGCAGTATTTT; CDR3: CASSYSILADTDTQYF